What follows are 16 T cell receptor beta chains derived from one specimen sequenced in a study of blood T cell repertoires in COVID-19. Generated by immunoSEQ multiplex PCR, the TCRdb table keeps only in-frame clones and is missing some. Here the sample spans around 220,000 clones, 80% being singletons. Sequenced: PBMCs or T cells enriched from blood (not recorded which). These receptor sequences come from a woman between 40 and 50 years old with acute COVID-19.

This chain links TRBV7-9 with TRBJ2-2, with D maybe TRBD2 (5 bases). CDR3 length equals 16 residues. Trimming pared 2 bases from V and 0 bases from J, leaving 10 bases between. In germline, CDR1 is SEHNR, CDR2 FQNEAQ (reference sequence). DNA of the CDR3: TGTGCCAGCAGCTTAACTAGGAGGCCGAACACCGGGGAGCTGTTTTTT. It codes for CASSLTRRPNTGELFF.

This chain connects TRBV18 to TRBJ1-3, with 10 positions matching TRBD1. This CDR3 comprises 17 residues. The V segment lost 2 bases and the J segment 9 bases; nucleotides outside the gene matches: 13. The germline CDR1 and CDR2 sequences are KGHSH and LQKENI. The CDR3 reads CASSPIGQGETGGTIYF. CDR3 DNA: TGTGCCAGCTCACCAATAGGACAGGGGGAAACGGGCGGCACCATATATTTT.

This clone was found many times. The V call is TRBV25-1, the J call TRBJ1-6, with D unresolved. V was cut by 2 bases and J by 7 bases, with 9 bases left in between. Germline V gene data show CDR1 as MGHDK and CDR2 as SYGVNS. This CDR3 has 14 residues. CDR3 sequence: CASSEGQQNSPLHF. In nucleotides, the CDR3 is TGTGCCAGCAGTGAAGGGCAGCAGAATTCACCCCTCCACTTT.

The chain joins TRBV19 to TRBJ2-7; the D gene is possibly TRBD1 (6 bases). Looked up from germline, CDR1 is LNHDA and CDR2 is SQIVND (reference sequence). The ends were cut back, 8 bases at V and 6 bases at J, with 14 bases in the middle. The CDR3 runs 12 residues. This CDR3 is CASGPRGREQYF. CDR3 nucleotide sequence: TGTGCCAGTGGCCCCAGGGGCCGCGAGCAGTACTTC.

The DNA of the CDR3 is TGCAGCGCCTTGACCCACCGAGGCGGGGAGCTGTTTTTT. Encoded protein: CSALTHRGGELFF. V gene TRBV29-1 combines with J gene TRBJ2-2; D is unresolved. This CDR3 has 13 residues. The germline V gene encodes CDR1 SQVTM and CDR2 ANQGSEA. V lost 7 bases to trimming and J lost 7 bases, with 16 bases between them.

The rearrangement uses TRBV3-1 (or the pseudogene TRBV3-2) and TRBJ2-7; 9 nucleotides agree with TRBD2. The CDR3 is made up of 18 amino acids. V shed 4 bases, J shed 3 bases, and the junction held 16 bases outside the gene matches. CDR1 and CDR2 (germline): LGHDT, YNNKEL (reference sequence). CDR3: CASSPLYNWGTSIYEQYF. Here the CDR3 DNA reads TGTGCCAGCAGCCCTTTGTACAACTGGGGGACTAGCATCTACGAGCAGTACTTC.

This clone occurred once. V usage is TRBV18 and J usage is TRBJ1-2; TRBD1 agrees at 8 bases. This CDR3 is built from 15 residues. Germline V gene sequence: CDR1 KGHSH, CDR2 LQKENI. V was clipped by 1 base and J by 8 bases; unmatched bases: 9. The DNA of the CDR3 is TGTGCCAGCTCACCACAGACAGGGGCAAGGGAGGGCTACACCTTC. Its translation: CASSPQTGAREGYTF.

The CDR3 loop reads CASRPDRGGNQPQHF. The CDR3 region has the DNA TGTGCCAGCAGACCTGACAGGGGTGGCAATCAGCCCCAGCATTTT. The chain combines TRBV6-5 with TRBJ1-5; 8 positions agree with TRBD1. The CDR3 covers 15 residues. Germline V gene data show CDR1 as MNHEY and CDR2 as SVGAGI. The trim removed 6 bases at V and 2 bases at J, leaving 6 bases unmatched.

This clone appeared a single time. The genes are TRBV30 and TRBJ2-5; tentative D call: TRBD2 (5 bases). Germline CDR1 reads GTSNPN; CDR2 reads SVGIG (reference sequence). This CDR3 is built from 12 residues. Trimming pared 4 bases from V and 2 bases from J, leaving 8 bases between. CDR3 coding DNA: TGTGCCTGGACAGAGGGACAAGAGACCCAGTACTTC. Encoded protein: CAWTEGQETQYF.

The chain links TRBV7-2 to TRBJ1-5; D is undetermined. There are 14 residues in the CDR3. The V gene's germline CDR1 is SGHTA and CDR2 FQGNSA. The V and J ends lost 2 bases and 4 bases respectively, with 9 bases between them. The CDR3 coding sequence is TGTGCCAGCAGCTTACGGTTCGCAAATCAGCCCCAGCATTTT. Translating gives CASSLRFANQPQHF.

The chain recombines TRBV18 with TRBJ2-7; D might be TRBD1 (6 bases). Per the germline V gene, CDR1 is KGHSH and CDR2 is LQKENI. V gave up 2 bases and J gave up 2 bases, with 10 bases separating them. The CDR3 is 14 residues long. The CDR3 DNA reads TGTGCCAGCTCACCAGCCCAGGGGCCCTACGAGCAGTACTTC. Translating gives CASSPAQGPYEQYF.

This sequence joins TRBV3-1 (or the pseudogene TRBV3-2) and TRBJ2-7, with D tentatively TRBD2 (7 bases). Trimming took off 4 bases at V and 3 bases at J, with 16 bases between the two ends. The CDR3 spans 15 residues. Looked up from germline, CDR1 is LGHDT and CDR2 is YNNKEL (reference sequence). The CDR3 sequence is CASSPQGRGIYEQYF. CDR3 bases: TGTGCCAGCAGCCCTCAGGGGAGGGGAATCTACGAGCAGTACTTC.

The chain uses TRBV30 and TRBJ2-7; 7 nucleotides agree with TRBD2. With 1 base clipped from V and 5 bases from J, the junction kept 11 bases outside the gene matches. This CDR3 has 15 residues. CDR1 GTSNPN and CDR2 SVGIG come from the germline V gene (reference sequence). The CDR3 DNA reads TGTGCCTGGAGTGGGGGGGAGGGAGGTCGGCACGAGCAGTACTTC. Protein product: CAWSGGEGGRHEQYF.

The rearrangement joins TRBV4-1 to TRBJ2-7; the match to TRBD2 covers 8 bases. V shed 1 base, J shed 4 bases, and the junction held 9 bases outside the gene matches. The CDR3 contains 16 residues. In germline, CDR1 is MGHRA, CDR2 YSYEKL. CDR3 DNA sequence: TGCGCCAGCAGCCAAGGACAAGGCGGGAGGAGGTACGAGCAGTACTTC. As protein: CASSQGQGGRRYEQYF.

This rearrangement joins TRBV19 to TRBJ1-1; 9 positions match TRBD1. J was trimmed by 2 bases and V by 5 bases; bases with no gene match: 6. Germline V gene sequence: CDR1 LNHDA, CDR2 SQIVND (reference sequence). The CDR3 runs 15 residues. DNA of the CDR3: TGTGCCAGTAGTCTCAACAGGGGGCCAAACACTGAAGCTTTCTTT. Translation: CASSLNRGPNTEAFF.

The CDR3, as DNA: TGTGCCAGCAGCGATCCTATCGGGACAGCCTCCTACGAGCAGTACTTC. It translates to CASSDPIGTASYEQYF. The chain employs TRBV9 and TRBJ2-7; the match to TRBD1 covers 7 bases. V dropped 3 bases and J dropped 0; count of bases not matched to a gene: 9. CDR3 length: 16 amino acids. Per germline, CDR1 SGDLS and CDR2 YYNGEE.